This TCR beta chain comes out of a study of technical replicates of blood from a handful of donors. Germline CDR1 and CDR2: MNHEY and SMNVEV (reference sequence). The CDR3 loop spans 14 amino acids. J lost 4 bases, V lost 6 bases, and 2 bases had no gene match. Profiling relied on immunoSEQ multiplex PCR, and the TCRdb table lists in-frame clones only, not all of them. The table includes under 100,000 clones, 96% detected once. The chain links TRBV27 to TRBJ2-7, with 14 positions matching TRBD2. Sequenced input: T cells isolated from PBMCs. The clonotype comes from a human donor in good health. DNA of the CDR3: TGTGCCAGCAGAGGGACTAGCGGGGGTTACGAGCAGTACTTC. Translation gives CASRGTSGGYEQYF.